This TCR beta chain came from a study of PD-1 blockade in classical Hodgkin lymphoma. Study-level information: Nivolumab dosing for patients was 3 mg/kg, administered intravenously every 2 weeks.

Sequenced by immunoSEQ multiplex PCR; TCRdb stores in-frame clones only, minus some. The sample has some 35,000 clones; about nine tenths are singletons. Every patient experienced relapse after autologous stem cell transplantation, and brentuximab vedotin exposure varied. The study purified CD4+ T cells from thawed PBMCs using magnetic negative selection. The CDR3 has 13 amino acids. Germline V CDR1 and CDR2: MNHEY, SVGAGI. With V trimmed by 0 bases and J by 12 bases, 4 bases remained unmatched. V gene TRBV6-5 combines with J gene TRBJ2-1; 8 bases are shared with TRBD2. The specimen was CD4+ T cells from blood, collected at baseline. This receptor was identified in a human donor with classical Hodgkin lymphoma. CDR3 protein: CASSYSSGRGQFF. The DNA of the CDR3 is TGTGCCAGCAGTTACTCCAGCGGGAGAGGGCAGTTCTTC.